These 22 T cell receptor beta chains share one sample of origin, sequenced in a study of neurological immune-mediated disorders. TCRdb re-derived calls from the 5' RACE reads in MiXCR, one entry per CDR3 protein. This table holds tens of thousands of distinct CDR3 sequences, approximately 10% found once. Sequenced material: PBMCs. These receptors originate from a man aged 40-50 years in good health.

This clonotype was recorded at least ten times. The chain joins TRBV5-1 to TRBJ1-1; 7 nucleotides match TRBD1. This CDR3 comprises 15 residues. Losses at the gene ends were 4 bases for V and 0 bases for J; bases not matched to a gene: 6. Germline values: CDR1 SGHRS, CDR2 YFSETQ. The CDR3 nucleotides are TGCGCCAGCAGCCCTGGGACAGATTTGAACACTGAAGCTTTCTTT. It yields the protein CASSPGTDLNTEAFF.

The table lists this clonotype with a few counts. The chain links TRBV29-1 to TRBJ2-4; a weak D match, TRBD2 (6 bases). This CDR3 spans 12 amino acids. Germline lookup yields CDR1 SQVTM and CDR2 ANQGSEA. V lost 3 bases, J lost 8 bases, and 11 bases lay in between. This CDR3 is CSVEVPGDIQYF. The CDR3 region has the DNA TGCAGCGTTGAGGTTCCGGGGGACATTCAGTACTTC.

In regard to this clonotype: A read error may be the cause here, since a much bigger clone is one base away. This chain links TRBV6-4 with TRBJ2-3, with no clear D. CDR1 and CDR2 from the germline V gene are MRHNA and SNTAGT. V was trimmed by 3 bases and J by 0 bases, leaving 4 bases between them. This CDR3 comprises 13 residues. Here the CDR3 reads CASSECSTDTQYF. The CDR3 DNA reads TGTGCCAGCAGTGAGTGTAGCACAGATACGCAGTATTTT.

This clonotype was seen many times. The rearrangement uses TRBV4-1 and TRBJ2-3; D is uncertain. This CDR3 has 15 amino acids. The germline V gene encodes CDR1 MGHRA and CDR2 YSYEKL. The V end was cut by 3 bases, the J end by 1 base, with 11 bases between. The CDR3 here is CASSQFFGGTDTQYF. The CDR3 DNA is TGCGCCAGCAGCCAGTTCTTCGGCGGCACAGATACGCAGTATTTT.

This clonotype was counted many times. This chain connects TRBV5-1 to TRBJ1-1; TRBD1 might be the D (5 bases). The CDR3 has 15 residues. Deletions cut 2 bases from V and 1 base from J, with 12 bases between. Germline CDR1 reads SGHRS; CDR2 reads YFSETQ. The chain's CDR3 is CASSFSSGPNTEAFF. CDR3 in DNA: TGCGCCAGCAGCTTTTCTTCAGGGCCGAACACTGAAGCTTTCTTT.

This clonotype was recorded at least ten times. Germline and junction disagree at one end, which may indicate a read error. The rearrangement links TRBV7-2 to TRBJ2-2, with a tentative D call TRBD2 (5 bases). The germline V gene has CDR1 SGHTA and CDR2 FQGNSA. This CDR3 comprises 15 residues. As DNA, the CDR3 is TGTGCCAGCCGCTTAACGGCACCCCGGGGCGGGGAGCTGTTTTTT. Protein: CASRLTAPRGGELFF.

Of note for this clonotype: A much larger clonotype is one base distant, so this may be a read error. This chain uses TRBV9 with TRBJ2-2, with a weak D call TRBD1 (7 bases). CDR3 length equals 15 residues. The germline V gene encodes CDR1 SGDLS and CDR2 YYNGEE. The CDR3 reads CASNVAGGRTGELFF. DNA of the CDR3: TGTGCCAGCAACGTAGCAGGGGGGCGGACCGGGGAGCTGTTTTTT.

This clonotype was recorded at least ten times. V gene TRBV5-6 combines with J gene TRBJ2-3, with D possibly matching TRBD2 (5 bases). The CDR3 has 13 residues. Germline assignment: CDR1 SGHDT and CDR2 YYEEEE. V lost 3 bases to trimming and J lost 2 bases, with 7 bases between them. The CDR3 DNA reads as TGTGCCAGCAGCTCTGGACTCACAGATACGCAGTATTTT. Protein: CASSSGLTDTQYF.

About this clonotype itself: A much bigger clone sits one base away, suggesting this may be a read error. The J gene is TRBJ2-2, the V gene TRBV14, with 9 positions matching TRBD2. The CDR3 length is 15 residues. Looked up from germline, CDR1 is SGHDN and CDR2 is FVKESK. DNA for the CDR3: TGTGTCAGCAGCCAAGGGACTAGCAAAACCGGGGAGCTGTTTTTT. Translated: CVSSQGTSKTGELFF.

Points on this clonotype: A much larger clone sits a single nucleotide away, making a read error possible. The chain joins TRBV6-1 to TRBJ2-1, with a tentative D call TRBD1 (6 bases). CDR1 is MNHNS, CDR2 SASEGT, per germline. This CDR3 is 15 amino acids long. CDR3: CASSVQWGLYNEKFF. DNA for the CDR3: TGTGCCAGCAGTGTCCAATGGGGGCTGTACAATGAGAAGTTCTTC.

Ten or more counts support this clonotype. V gene TRBV5-1 combines with J gene TRBJ1-4; TRBD1 agrees at 9 bases. The junction had 9 bases not matched to a gene; V was cut back by 4 bases and J by 8 bases. The length of the CDR3 is 15 residues. Germline CDR1 reads SGHRS; CDR2 reads YFSETQ. The CDR3 sequence is CASSISGTGYEKLFF. CDR3 coding DNA: TGCGCCAGCAGCATATCCGGGACAGGGTACGAAAAACTGTTTTTT.

This clonotype was seen at least ten times. The CDR3 spells CASSRGAGAAVEGYTF. The CDR3 nucleotides read TGTGCCAGCAGTAGGGGGGCGGGCGCAGCGGTGGAGGGCTACACCTTC. This chain uses TRBV28 with TRBJ1-2; D perhaps matches TRBD1 (6 bases). Trimming stripped 5 bases from V and 8 bases from J, with 24 bases between. CDR3 length equals 16 residues. The germline gives CDR1 MDHEN, CDR2 SYDVKM.

This clonotype was counted at least ten times. The CDR3, as DNA: TGTGCCAGCAGTGAGGAGGCGTATGGCTACACCTTC. This encodes CASSEEAYGYTF. This sequence joins TRBV25-1 and TRBJ1-2; no clear D. The CDR3 runs 12 residues. V was pared by 3 bases and J by 5 bases, with 7 bases between. Germline CDR1 and CDR2: MGHDK and SYGVNS.

This chain joins TRBV29-1 and TRBJ2-3, with 8 bases fitting TRBD2. The ends lost 4 bases at V and 3 bases at J; junction bases unmatched: 12. The CDR3 has 16 residues. Germline V CDR1 and CDR2: SQVTM, ANQGSEA. CDR3 sequence reads: CSVASSAGGPTDTQYF. In nucleotides, the CDR3 is TGCAGCGTTGCGTCGTCGGCGGGAGGTCCGACAGATACGCAGTATTTT.

Many counts were recorded for this clonotype. The rearrangement joins TRBV7-9 to TRBJ1-4; TRBD1 matches 9 bases. Germline V lookup: CDR1 SEHNR, CDR2 FQNEAQ (reference sequence). The CDR3 consists of 15 residues. V dropped 5 bases and J dropped 8; count of bases not matched to a gene: 9. CDR3 nucleotide sequence: TGTGCCAGCAGCCCCCCGGGACAGGGATACGAAAAACTGTTTTTT. Its translation is CASSPPGQGYEKLFF.

This clonotype was counted at least ten times. The chain employs TRBV9 and TRBJ2-1; 10 nucleotides match TRBD2. Per germline, CDR1 SGDLS and CDR2 YYNGEE. This CDR3 region has 16 residues. The V gene end was trimmed by 0 bases and the J gene end by 8 bases; junction bases not matched to a gene: 8. CDR3 DNA: TGTGCCAGCAGCGTAGTAAGCGGGGGGGCATTTTATGAGCAGTTCTTC. Amino acids: CASSVVSGGAFYEQFF.

In its sample, this clonotype was seen many times. This chain links TRBV7-2 with TRBJ2-3; 7 bases line up with TRBD2. The germline V gene has CDR1 SGHTA and CDR2 FQGNSA. The CDR3 consists of 18 residues. Trimming took 1 base from V and 1 from J; bases not matched to a gene: 11. DNA for the CDR3: TGTGCCAGCAGCTTAGGGTCACTAGCGCCACACGGCACAGATACGCAGTATTTT. This encodes CASSLGSLAPHGTDTQYF.

Ten or more counts support this clonotype. The chain joins TRBV5-1 to TRBJ2-7; D is unclear. V lost 4 bases and J 0 bases, leaving 11 bases between the germline ends. Germline V gives CDR1 SGHRS, CDR2 YFSETQ. The CDR3 covers 14 residues. The CDR3 coding sequence is TGCGCCAGCAGCCAGACATCATCCTCCTACGAGCAGTACTTC. This encodes CASSQTSSSYEQYF.

This clonotype was recorded many times. The chain recombines TRBV25-1 with TRBJ2-5; 7 bases map to TRBD1. In germline, CDR1 is MGHDK, CDR2 SYGVNS. The CDR3 has 19 amino acids. V gave up 3 bases and J gave up 1 base; unmatched junction bases: 17. The CDR3 protein is CASSDLRTGPPAIQETQYF. Here the CDR3 DNA reads TGTGCCAGCAGTGACCTAAGGACAGGTCCTCCCGCTATCCAAGAGACCCAGTACTTC.

This clonotype appeared many times. The V call is TRBV5-5, the J call TRBJ1-5; 9 nucleotides line up with TRBD1. The germline CDR1 and CDR2 sequences are SGHKS and YYEKEE (reference sequence). V lost 4 bases, J lost 3 bases, and 8 bases stayed unmatched. The CDR3 contains 16 residues. CDR3 nucleotides: TGTGCCAGCAGCCCCACACAGGGGGCCCTCAATCAGCCCCAGCATTTT. Translating gives CASSPTQGALNQPQHF.

With regard to this clonotype: This sequence may be a read error, since a much larger clone differs from it by one base. V usage is TRBV5-1 and J usage is TRBJ1-6; 8 bases are shared with TRBD1. The CDR3 contains 16 residues. Germline trimming cut 4 bases from V and 5 bases from J; bases unmatched to any gene: 8. CDR1 SGHRS and CDR2 YFSETQ come from the germline V gene. The CDR3 region has the DNA TGCGCCAGCAGCCTCGATCAGGGGGCAGATAATTCACCCCTCCACTTT. Residues: CASSLDQGADNSPLHF.

At least ten counts were recorded for this clonotype. V usage is TRBV20-1 and J usage is TRBJ2-1; 7 bases align to TRBD2. The CDR3 has 16 amino acids. V was pared by 6 bases and J by 1 base, with 12 bases of the junction left unmatched. Germline V gene lookup returns CDR1 DFQATT and CDR2 SNEGSKA (reference sequence). CDR3 loop: CSAITRTGRSYNEQFF. CDR3 DNA: TGCAGTGCCATCACGAGGACCGGGAGGTCCTACAATGAGCAGTTCTTC.